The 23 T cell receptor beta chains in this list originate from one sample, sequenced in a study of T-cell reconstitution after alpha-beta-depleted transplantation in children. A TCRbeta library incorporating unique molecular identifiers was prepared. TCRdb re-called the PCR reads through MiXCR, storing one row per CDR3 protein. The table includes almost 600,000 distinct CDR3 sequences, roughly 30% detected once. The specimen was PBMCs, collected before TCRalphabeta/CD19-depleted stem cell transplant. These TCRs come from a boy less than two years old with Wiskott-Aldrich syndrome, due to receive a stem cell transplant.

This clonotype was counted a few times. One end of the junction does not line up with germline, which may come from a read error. CDR3 DNA: TGCAGTGCTAGAGACCCCTCGACAGGGCCCCAGTTC. This codes for CSARDPSTGPQF. The chain is built from TRBV20-1 and TRBJ1-2, with 7 bases that match TRBD1. Germline V lookup: CDR1 DFQATT, CDR2 SNEGSKA (reference sequence). The CDR3 length is 12 residues.

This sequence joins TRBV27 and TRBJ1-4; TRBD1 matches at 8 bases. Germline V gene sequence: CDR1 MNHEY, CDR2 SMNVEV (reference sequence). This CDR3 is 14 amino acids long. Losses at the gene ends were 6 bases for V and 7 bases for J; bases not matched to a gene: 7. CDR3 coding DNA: TGTGCCAGCAGGAAGGGACAGGATGTTGAAAAACTGTTTTTT. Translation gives CASRKGQDVEKLFF.

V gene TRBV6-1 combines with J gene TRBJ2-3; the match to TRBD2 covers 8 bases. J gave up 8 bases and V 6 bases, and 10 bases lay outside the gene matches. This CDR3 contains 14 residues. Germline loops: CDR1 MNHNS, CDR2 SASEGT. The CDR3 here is CASSGAGAMRTQYF. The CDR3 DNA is TGTGCCAGCAGCGGAGCGGGAGCCATGCGTACGCAGTATTTT.

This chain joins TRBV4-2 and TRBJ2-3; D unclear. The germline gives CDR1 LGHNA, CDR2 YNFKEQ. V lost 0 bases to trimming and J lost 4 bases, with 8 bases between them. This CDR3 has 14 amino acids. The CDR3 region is CASSQDGLPDTQYF. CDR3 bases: TGTGCCAGCAGCCAAGACGGGCTCCCAGATACGCAGTATTTT.

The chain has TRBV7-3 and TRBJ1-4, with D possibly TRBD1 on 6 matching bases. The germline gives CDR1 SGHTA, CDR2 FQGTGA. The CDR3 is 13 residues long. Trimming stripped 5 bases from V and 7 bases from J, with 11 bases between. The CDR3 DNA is TGTGCCAGCAGCCGGGGGGCCGGTGAAAAACTGTTTTTT. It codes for CASSRGAGEKLFF.

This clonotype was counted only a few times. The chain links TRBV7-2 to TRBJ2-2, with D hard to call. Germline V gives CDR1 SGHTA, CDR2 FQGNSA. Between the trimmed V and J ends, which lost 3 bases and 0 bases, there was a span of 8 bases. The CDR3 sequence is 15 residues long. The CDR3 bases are TGTGCCAGCAGCTTTACGTTAGCGAACACCGGGGAGCTGTTTTTT. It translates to CASSFTLANTGELFF.

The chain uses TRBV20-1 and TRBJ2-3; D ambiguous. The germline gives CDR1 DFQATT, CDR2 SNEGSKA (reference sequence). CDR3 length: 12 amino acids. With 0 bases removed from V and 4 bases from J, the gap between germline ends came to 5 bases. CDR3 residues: CSARDQADTQYF. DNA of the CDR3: TGCAGTGCTAGAGATCAGGCAGATACGCAGTATTTT.

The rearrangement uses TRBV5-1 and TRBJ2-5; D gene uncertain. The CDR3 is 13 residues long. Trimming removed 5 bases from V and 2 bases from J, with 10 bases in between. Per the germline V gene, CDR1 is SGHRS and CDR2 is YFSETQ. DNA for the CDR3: TGCGCCAGCAGTCCAATTCCGCAAGAGACCCAGTACTTC. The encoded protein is CASSPIPQETQYF.

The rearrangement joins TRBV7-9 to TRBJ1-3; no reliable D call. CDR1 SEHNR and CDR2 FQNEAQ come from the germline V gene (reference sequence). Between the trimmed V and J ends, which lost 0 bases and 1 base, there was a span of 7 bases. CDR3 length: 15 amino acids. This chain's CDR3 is CASSLANGSGNTIYF. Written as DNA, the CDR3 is TGTGCCAGCAGCTTAGCGAACGGTTCTGGAAACACCATATATTTT.

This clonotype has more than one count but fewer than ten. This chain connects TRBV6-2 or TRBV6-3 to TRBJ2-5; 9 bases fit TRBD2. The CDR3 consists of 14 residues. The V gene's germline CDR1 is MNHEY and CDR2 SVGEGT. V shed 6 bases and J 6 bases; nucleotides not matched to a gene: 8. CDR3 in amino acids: CASRPLAGLKTQYF. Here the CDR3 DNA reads TGTGCCAGCAGACCCCTAGCGGGATTGAAGACCCAGTACTTC.

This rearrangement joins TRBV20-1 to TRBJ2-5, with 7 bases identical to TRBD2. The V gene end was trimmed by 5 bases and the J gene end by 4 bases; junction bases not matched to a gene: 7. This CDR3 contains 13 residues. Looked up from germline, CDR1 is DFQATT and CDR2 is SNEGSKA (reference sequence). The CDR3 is CSALSGKGETQYF. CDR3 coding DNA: TGCAGTGCTCTAAGCGGGAAGGGAGAGACCCAGTACTTC.

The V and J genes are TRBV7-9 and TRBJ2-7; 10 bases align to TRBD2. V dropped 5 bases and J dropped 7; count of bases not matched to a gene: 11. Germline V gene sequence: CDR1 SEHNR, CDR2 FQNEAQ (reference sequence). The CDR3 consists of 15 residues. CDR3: CASSDRTSGSREQYF. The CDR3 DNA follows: TGTGCCAGCAGCGACCGGACTAGCGGATCTCGGGAGCAGTACTTC.

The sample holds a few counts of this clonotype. DNA for the CDR3: TGCGCCAGCATCTCCTACGAGCAGTACTTC. It specifies CASISYEQYF. V is TRBV5-1 and J is TRBJ2-7; D unresolved. CDR1 and CDR2 (germline): SGHRS, YFSETQ. V dropped 6 bases and J dropped 0 bases, with 1 base sitting between them. The CDR3 spans 10 residues.

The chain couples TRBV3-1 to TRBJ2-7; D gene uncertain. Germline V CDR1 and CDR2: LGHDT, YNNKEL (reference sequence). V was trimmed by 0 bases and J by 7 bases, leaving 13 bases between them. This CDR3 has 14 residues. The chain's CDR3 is CASSQDPGAREQYF. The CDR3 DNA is TGTGCCAGCAGCCAAGACCCAGGAGCGCGGGAGCAGTACTTC.

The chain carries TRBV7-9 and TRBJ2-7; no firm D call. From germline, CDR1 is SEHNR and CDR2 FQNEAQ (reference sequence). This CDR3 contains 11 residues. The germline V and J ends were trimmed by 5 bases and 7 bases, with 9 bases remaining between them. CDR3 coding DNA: TGTGCCAGCAGCGAGATGGGGGAGCAGTACTTC. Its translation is CASSEMGEQYF.

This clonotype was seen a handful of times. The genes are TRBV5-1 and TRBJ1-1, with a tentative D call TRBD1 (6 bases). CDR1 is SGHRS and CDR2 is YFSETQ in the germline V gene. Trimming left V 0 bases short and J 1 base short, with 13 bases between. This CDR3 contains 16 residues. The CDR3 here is CASSLVSGAGNTEAFF. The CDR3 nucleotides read TGCGCCAGCAGCTTGGTTTCGGGGGCTGGGAACACTGAAGCTTTCTTT. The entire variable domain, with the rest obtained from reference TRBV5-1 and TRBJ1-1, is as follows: KAGVTQTPRYLIKTRGQQVTLSCSPISGHRSVSWYQQTPGQGLQFLFEYFSETQRNKGNFPGRFSGRQFSNSRSEMNVSTLELGDSALYLCASSLVSGAGNTEAFFGQGTRLTVV.

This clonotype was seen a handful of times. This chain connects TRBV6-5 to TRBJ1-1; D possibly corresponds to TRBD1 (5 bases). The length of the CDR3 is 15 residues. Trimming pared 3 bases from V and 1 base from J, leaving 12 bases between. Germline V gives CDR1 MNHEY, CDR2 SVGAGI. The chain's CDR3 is CASSYGGGTNTEAFF. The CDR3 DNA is TGTGCCAGCAGTTATGGGGGAGGGACGAACACTGAAGCTTTCTTT.

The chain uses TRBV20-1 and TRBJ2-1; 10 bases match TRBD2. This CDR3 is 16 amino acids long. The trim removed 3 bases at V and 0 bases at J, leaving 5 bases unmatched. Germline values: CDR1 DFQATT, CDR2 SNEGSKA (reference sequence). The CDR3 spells CSASSSSGSSYNEQFF. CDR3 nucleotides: TGCAGTGCTAGCTCCTCTAGCGGGAGCTCCTACAATGAGCAGTTCTTC.

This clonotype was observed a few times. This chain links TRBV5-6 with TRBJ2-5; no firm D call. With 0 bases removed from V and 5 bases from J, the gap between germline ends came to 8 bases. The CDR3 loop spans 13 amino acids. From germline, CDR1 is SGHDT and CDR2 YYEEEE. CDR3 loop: CASSLDLTETQYF. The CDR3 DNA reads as TGTGCCAGCAGCTTGGACCTAACGGAGACCCAGTACTTC.

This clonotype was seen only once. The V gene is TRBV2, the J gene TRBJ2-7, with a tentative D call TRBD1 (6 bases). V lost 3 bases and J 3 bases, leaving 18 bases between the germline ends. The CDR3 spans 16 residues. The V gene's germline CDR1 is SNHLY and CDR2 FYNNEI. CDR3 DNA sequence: TGTGCCAGCAGTGATCTCTCCAGGGGAAATGTCTACGAGCAGTACTTC. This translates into CASSDLSRGNVYEQYF.

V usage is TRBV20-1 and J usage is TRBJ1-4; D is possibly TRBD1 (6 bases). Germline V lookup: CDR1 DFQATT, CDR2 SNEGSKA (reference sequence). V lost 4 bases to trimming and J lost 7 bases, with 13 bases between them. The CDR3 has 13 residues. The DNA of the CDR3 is TGCAGTGCTAACGGGGGGCGAGGTGAAAAACTGTTTTTT. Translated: CSANGGRGEKLFF.

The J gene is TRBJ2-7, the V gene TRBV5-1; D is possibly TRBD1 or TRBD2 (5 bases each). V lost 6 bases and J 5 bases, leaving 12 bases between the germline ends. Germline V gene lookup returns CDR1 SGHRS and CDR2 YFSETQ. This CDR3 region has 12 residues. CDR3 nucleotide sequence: TGCGCCAGCAATCCAGGGACCCACGAGCAGTACTTC. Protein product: CASNPGTHEQYF. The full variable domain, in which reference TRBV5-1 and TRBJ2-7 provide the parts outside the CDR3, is KAGVTQTPRYLIKTRGQQVTLSCSPISGHRSVSWYQQTPGQGLQFLFEYFSETQRNKGNFPGRFSGRQFSNSRSEMNVSTLELGDSALYLCASNPGTHEQYFGPGTRLTVT.

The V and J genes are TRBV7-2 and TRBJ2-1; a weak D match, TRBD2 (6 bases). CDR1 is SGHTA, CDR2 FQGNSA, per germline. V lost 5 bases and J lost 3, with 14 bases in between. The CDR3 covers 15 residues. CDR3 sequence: CASSPVAELYNEQFF. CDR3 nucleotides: TGTGCCAGCAGCCCGGTAGCGGAACTCTACAATGAGCAGTTCTTC.